These 7 T cell receptor beta chains originate from one sample sequenced in a study of control samples from healthy donors and cancer patients. Sequencing used immunoSEQ multiplex PCR; TCRdb keeps in-frame clones, though not all of them. The sample shows about 170,000 clones, about 90% of them seen only once. The sample was blood. Every receptor here comes from a man aged 25-45 years in good health.

CDR3 nucleotide sequence: TGTGCCAGCAGCGTAGAGAATGGGTGGGCTTTCTTT. Protein product: CASSVENGWAFF. The chain links TRBV9 to TRBJ1-1; D not certain. The germline V gene has CDR1 SGDLS and CDR2 YYNGEE. The V end lost 0 bases, the J end lost 11 bases, and 11 bases lay between the germline ends. This CDR3 has 12 residues. The whole variable domain, remainder taken from reference TRBV9 and TRBJ1-1, is DSGVTQTPKHLITATGQRVTLRCSPRSGDLSVYWYQQSLDQGLQFLIQYYNGEERAKGNILERFSAQQFPDLHSELNLSSLELGDSALYFCASSVENGWAFFGQGTRLTVV.

The V call is TRBV3-1 (or the pseudogene TRBV3-2), the J call TRBJ1-5; D gene unclear. Germline V gene lookup returns CDR1 LGHDT and CDR2 YNNKEL (reference sequence). The V end was cut by 1 base, the J end by 5 bases, with 6 bases between. The CDR3 runs 13 residues. The CDR3 region is CASSQGLYQPQHF. CDR3 coding DNA: TGTGCCAGCAGCCAAGGTCTTTATCAGCCCCAGCATTTT.

The gene calls are TRBV7-2 and TRBJ2-1, with D perhaps TRBD2 (5 bases). Germline V gene lookup returns CDR1 SGHTA and CDR2 FQGNSA. Trimming took off 3 bases at V and 3 bases at J, with 12 bases between the two ends. CDR3 size: 15 residues. The CDR3 DNA reads TGTGCCAGCAGCTTCGACTACATCCACTACAATGAGCAGTTCTTC. This translates into CASSFDYIHYNEQFF.

The chain combines TRBV2 with TRBJ1-4; D not certain. The CDR3 extends over 11 amino acids. Germline CDR1 reads SNHLY; CDR2 reads FYNNEI. The V end was cut by 8 bases, the J end by 8 bases, with 9 bases between. This CDR3 reads CASESPEKLFF. The CDR3 coding sequence is TGTGCCAGCGAGTCACCCGAAAAACTGTTTTTT.

V and J are TRBV29-1 and TRBJ1-2; 7 bases match TRBD1. V shed 3 bases and J 4 bases; nucleotides not matched to a gene: 5. The germline CDR1 and CDR2 sequences are SQVTM and ANQGSEA. CDR3 size: 13 residues. In DNA, the CDR3 is TGCAGCGTTGAGAATAGGGGGCTCTATGGCTACACCTTC. Amino acid sequence: CSVENRGLYGYTF. The whole variable domain, remainder taken from reference TRBV29-1 and TRBJ1-2, is SAVISQKPSRDICQRGTSLTIQCQVDSQVTMMFWYRQQPGQSLTLIATANQGSEATYESGFVIDKFPISRPNLTFSTLTVSNMSPEDSSIYLCSVENRGLYGYTFGSGTRLTVV.

In DNA, the CDR3 is TGTGCCAGCAGTCAGGGGGCCTCATTCACAGATACGCAGTATTTT. Protein sequence: CASSQGASFTDTQYF. The chain uses TRBV7-2 and TRBJ2-3, with 8 bases matching TRBD1. Germline V CDR1 and CDR2: SGHTA, FQGNSA. V gave up 6 bases and J gave up 2 bases; unmatched junction bases: 7. The CDR3 spans 15 residues.

Only one count was recorded for this clone. The genes are TRBV20-1 and TRBJ2-7; tentatively, D is TRBD1 (6 bases). Per the germline V gene, CDR1 is DFQATT and CDR2 is SNEGSKA (reference sequence). The V and J ends lost 3 bases and 4 bases respectively, with 13 bases between them. The CDR3 runs to 13 residues. CDR3 DNA sequence: TGCAGTGCTAGTGTAGGGGGAATTTACGAGCAGTACTTC. Translation gives CSASVGGIYEQYF.